This T cell receptor beta chain emerged from a study of blood T cell repertoires in COVID-19. This CDR3 has 17 amino acids. The V gene end was trimmed by 3 bases and the J gene end by 5 bases; junction bases not matched to a gene: 10. CDR1 is MDHEN and CDR2 is SYDVKM in the germline V gene. Authors' analysis steps: Reference gene primers were amplified, and this amplification served to estimate nucleated cell counts. The assay was immunoSEQ multiplex PCR, and TCRdb's table has in-frame clones only and misses some. Clonal size and the V and J genes are those of that table, whereas D and trimming came from the DNA. The table records about 130,000 clones, around 70% of them present only once.

The source is a man between 60 and 75 years old with acute or convalescent COVID-19. The sample taken for sequencing was peripheral blood. The genes are TRBV28 and TRBJ1-6; 7 bases are a match to TRBD1. The CDR3 nucleotides read TGTGCCAGCAGTTTGCGGACCGGACAGGCTAATAATTCACCCCTCCACTTT. Encoded protein: CASSLRTGQANNSPLHF. Complete variable domain (other parts from reference TRBV28 and TRBJ1-6): DVKVTQSSRYLVKRTGEKVFLECVQDMDHENMFWYRQDPGLGLRLIYFSYDVKMKEKGDIPEGYSVSREKKERFSLILESASTNQTSMYLCASSLRTGQANNSPLHFGNGTRLTVT.